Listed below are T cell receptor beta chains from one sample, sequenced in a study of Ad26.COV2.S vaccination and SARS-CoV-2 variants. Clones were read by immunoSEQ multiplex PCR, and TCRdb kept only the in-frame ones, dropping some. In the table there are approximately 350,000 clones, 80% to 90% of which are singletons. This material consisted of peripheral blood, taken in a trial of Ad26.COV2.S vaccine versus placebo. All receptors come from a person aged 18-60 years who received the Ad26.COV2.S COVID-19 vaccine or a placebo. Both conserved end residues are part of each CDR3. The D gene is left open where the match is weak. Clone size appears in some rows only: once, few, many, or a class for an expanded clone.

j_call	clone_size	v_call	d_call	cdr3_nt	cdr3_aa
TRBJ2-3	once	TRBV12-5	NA	TGTGCTAGTGGCGAACCTGGGGGGGGCTGGGGTACGCAGTATTTT	CASGEPGGGWGTQYF
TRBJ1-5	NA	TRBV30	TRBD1	TGTGCCTGGAGGAACAGGGGGAGCAATCAGCCCCAGCATTTT	CAWRNRGSNQPQHF
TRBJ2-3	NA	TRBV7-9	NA	TGTGCCAGCAGCTTAGAAGATACGCAGTATTTT	CASSLEDTQYF
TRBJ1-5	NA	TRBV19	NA	TGTGCCAGTAGTGCAGCCAGGGGTCCCCAGCATTTT	CASSAARGPQHF
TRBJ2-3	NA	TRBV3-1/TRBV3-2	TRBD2	TGTGCCAGTTCGGGGACTAGCGGGGGGAGCACAGATACGCAGTATTTT	CASSGTSGGSTDTQYF
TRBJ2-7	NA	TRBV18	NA	TGTGCCAGCTCACCGGAGCTTACCTACGAGCAGTACTTC	CASSPELTYEQYF
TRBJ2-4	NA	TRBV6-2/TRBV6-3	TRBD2	TGTGCCACCAGCCTCGCCGGGACTAGCGGGGGGGGGTCCAAAAACATTCAGTACTTC	CATSLAGTSGGGSKNIQYF
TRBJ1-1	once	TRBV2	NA	TGTGCCAGCAGTGAAGCGCTTCAGGGTATTAAAGCTTTCTTT	CASSEALQGIKAFF
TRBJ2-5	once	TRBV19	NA	TGTGCCAGTAGTAGCGTAGAGACCCAGTACTTC	CASSSVETQYF
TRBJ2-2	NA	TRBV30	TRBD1	TGTGCCTGGAAGGTACAGGGGCGAACCGGGGAGCTGTTTTTT	CAWKVQGRTGELFF
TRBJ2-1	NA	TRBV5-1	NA	TGCGCCAGCAGCTTGGGCACAGGTAGGGTCAATGAGCAGTTCTTC	CASSLGTGRVNEQFF
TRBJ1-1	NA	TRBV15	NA	TGTGCCACCAGCAGAGCCAGGTTGATGAACACTGAAGCTTTCTTT	CATSRARLMNTEAFF
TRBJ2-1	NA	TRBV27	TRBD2	TGTGCCAGCAGTGTCCCGGGGCTAGCGGGTAACAATGAGCAGTTCTTC	CASSVPGLAGNNEQFF
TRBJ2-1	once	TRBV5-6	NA	TGTGCCAGCAGCTTGTCGGGGGGCCAGCAGTTCTTC	CASSLSGGQQFF
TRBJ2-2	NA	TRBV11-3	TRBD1	TGTGCCAGCAGCGGGACAGGGAGAGAGCTGTTTTTT	CASSGTGRELFF
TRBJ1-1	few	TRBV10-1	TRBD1	TGCGCCAGAGGGACAGGCCTTATGAACACTGAAGCTTTCTTT	CARGTGLMNTEAFF
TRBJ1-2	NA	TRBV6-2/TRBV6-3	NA	TGTGCCAGCAGCCGCGGACAGAACTATGGCTACACCTTC	CASSRGQNYGYTF
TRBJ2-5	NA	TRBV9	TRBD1	TGTGCCAGCAGTGCCTCCGGGACAGGGGAAGAGACCCAGTACTTC	CASSASGTGEETQYF
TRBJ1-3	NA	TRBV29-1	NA	TGCAGCGTGCCCGGGAATTCTGGAAACACCATATATTTT	CSVPGNSGNTIYF
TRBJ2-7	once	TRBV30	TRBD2	TGTGCCTGGAGCGCCGGGACTAGCGATCAGAACGAGCAGTACTTC	CAWSAGTSDQNEQYF
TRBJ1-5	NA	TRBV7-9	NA	TGTGCCAGCAGCTTAGACCCCCCCGACAGCTATAGCAATCAGCCCCAGCATTTT	CASSLDPPDSYSNQPQHF
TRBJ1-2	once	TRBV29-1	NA	TGCAGCGTGCCGGGAGGGGGAAGTGGCTACACCTTC	CSVPGGGSGYTF
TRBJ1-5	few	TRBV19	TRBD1	TGTGCCAGTAGTATCGACAGGGATGGCAATCAGCCCCAGCATTTT	CASSIDRDGNQPQHF
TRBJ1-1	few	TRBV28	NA	TGTGCCAGCAGCACTGGGGAGATCGGAGCTTTCTTT	CASSTGEIGAFF
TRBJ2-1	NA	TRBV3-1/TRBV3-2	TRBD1	TGTGCCAGCAGCCAAGATGTAGGGGGCTGGAATGAGCAGTTCTTC	CASSQDVGGWNEQFF
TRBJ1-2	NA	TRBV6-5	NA	TGTGCCAGCAGTTTTCGGGAGGGGGGCTACACCTTC	CASSFREGGYTF
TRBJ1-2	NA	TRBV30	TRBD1	TGTGCCTGGATCGCTCCGGGACAGGGTTATGGCTACACCTTC	CAWIAPGQGYGYTF
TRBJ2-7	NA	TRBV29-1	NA	TGCAGCGTTACAAGGGGCGGAGGCGGGGGCTATTCCTACGAGCAGTACTTC	CSVTRGGGGGYSYEQYF
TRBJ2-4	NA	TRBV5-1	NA	TGCGCCAGCAGCCTGGGGCAGGGGGGTGCCAAAAACATTCAGTACTTC	CASSLGQGGAKNIQYF
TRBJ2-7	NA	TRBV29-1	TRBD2	TGCAGCGTTCGATATGGCGGGGGACCCTCCTACGAGCAGTACTTC	CSVRYGGGPSYEQYF
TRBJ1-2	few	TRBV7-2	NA	TGTGCCAGCAGCTTAGATTTCGGAGCTTCCTATGGCTACACCTTC	CASSLDFGASYGYTF
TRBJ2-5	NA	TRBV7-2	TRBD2	TGTGCCAGCAGTCTTCCGGGGGGGCCGAACTTAGAGACCCAGTACTTC	CASSLPGGPNLETQYF
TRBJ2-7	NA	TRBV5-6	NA	TGTGCCAGCAGCGTCACCTACGAGCAGTACTTC	CASSVTYEQYF
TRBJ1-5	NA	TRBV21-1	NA	TGTGCCAGCAGCAAAGTTGGGACAGGGGATCAGCCCCAGCATTTT	CASSKVGTGDQPQHF
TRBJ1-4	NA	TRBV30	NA	TGTGCCTGGAGTGAAGGTGAAAAACTGTTTTTT	CAWSEGEKLFF
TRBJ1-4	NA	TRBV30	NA	TGTGCCTGGAGTGTAAGCGGGGCGTCGTTGGGTGAAAAACTGTTTTTT	CAWSVSGASLGEKLFF